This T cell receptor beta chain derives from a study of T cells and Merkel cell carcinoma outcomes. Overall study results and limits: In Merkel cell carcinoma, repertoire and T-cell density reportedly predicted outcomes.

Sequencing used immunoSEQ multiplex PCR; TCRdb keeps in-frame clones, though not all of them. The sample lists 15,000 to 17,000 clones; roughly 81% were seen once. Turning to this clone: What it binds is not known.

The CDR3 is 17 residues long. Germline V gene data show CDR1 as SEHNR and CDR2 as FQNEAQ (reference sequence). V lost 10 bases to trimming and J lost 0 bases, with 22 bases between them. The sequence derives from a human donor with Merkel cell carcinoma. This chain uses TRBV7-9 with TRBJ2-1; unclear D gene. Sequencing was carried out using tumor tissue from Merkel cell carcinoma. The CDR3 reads CATPVSGPLSSYNEQFF. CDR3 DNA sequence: TGTGCCACTCCAGTTTCTGGACCGCTATCCTCCTACAATGAGCAGTTCTTC.